Each of the 5 T cell receptor beta chains below was sequenced from the same sample in a study of blood T cell repertoires in COVID-19. Sequenced by immunoSEQ multiplex PCR; TCRdb stores in-frame clones only, minus some. Seen here are some 140,000 clones, around 83% observed once, and the top ten hold about a sixth. Source material: PBMCs or T cells enriched from blood (not recorded which). The receptor source for this set is a man aged 30-40 years who had recovered from COVID-19.

The chain has TRBV19 and TRBJ2-1; TRBD1 matches 11 bases. The CDR3 length is 16 residues. Germline V CDR1 and CDR2: LNHDA, SQIVND (reference sequence). After removal of 6 bases from V and 8 bases from J, the junction contained 12 bases not matched to a gene. The CDR3 reads CASSPGQGGLGDEQFF. The CDR3 region has the DNA TGTGCCAGTAGCCCGGGACAGGGGGGTTTAGGCGATGAGCAGTTCTTC.

The gene calls are TRBV27 and TRBJ2-1; weak D call: TRBD2 (6 bases). V lost 2 bases to trimming and J lost 4 bases, with 15 bases between them. Germline loops: CDR1 MNHEY, CDR2 SMNVEV (reference sequence). The CDR3 extends over 16 amino acids. The CDR3 DNA reads TGTGCCAGCAGTTTACGGGCGGGACTCTTATACAATGAGCAGTTCTTC. Encoded protein: CASSLRAGLLYNEQFF.

The CDR3 loop reads CAWSVLGQYSPLHF. CDR3 sequence (DNA): TGTGCCTGGAGTGTACTCGGACAGTATTCACCCCTCCACTTT. The chain carries TRBV30 and TRBJ1-6, with D possibly matching TRBD1 (6 bases). Per the germline V gene, CDR1 is GTSNPN and CDR2 is SVGIG (reference sequence). Trimming shortened V by 0 bases and J by 8 bases, and 11 bases separated the two germline ends. This CDR3 contains 14 residues.

V and J are TRBV6-2 or TRBV6-3 and TRBJ2-7; D is undetermined. In germline, CDR1 is MNHEY, CDR2 SVGEGT. The V and J ends lost 5 bases and 2 bases respectively, with 13 bases between them. The CDR3 spans 14 residues. The CDR3 region is CASSPPESPYEQYF. The DNA of the CDR3 is TGTGCCAGCAGTCCCCCGGAGAGTCCCTACGAGCAGTACTTC.

This clone was recorded once. V gene TRBV28 combines with J gene TRBJ2-7; possible D gene TRBD2, 5 bases. Germline CDR1 reads MDHEN; CDR2 reads SYDVKM. The CDR3 contains 16 residues. The ends were cut back, 7 bases at V and 3 bases at J, with 22 bases in the middle. CDR3 nucleotides: TGTGCCAGCACCCACTCTGGTGGAGGAAAAGTCTACGAGCAGTACTTC. Encoded protein: CASTHSGGGKVYEQYF. Full variable domain (remainder filled in from reference TRBV28 and TRBJ2-7): DVKVTQSSRYLVKRTGEKVFLECVQDMDHENMFWYRQDPGLGLRLIYFSYDVKMKEKGDIPEGYSVSREKKERFSLILESASTNQTSMYLCASTHSGGGKVYEQYFGPGTRLTVT.